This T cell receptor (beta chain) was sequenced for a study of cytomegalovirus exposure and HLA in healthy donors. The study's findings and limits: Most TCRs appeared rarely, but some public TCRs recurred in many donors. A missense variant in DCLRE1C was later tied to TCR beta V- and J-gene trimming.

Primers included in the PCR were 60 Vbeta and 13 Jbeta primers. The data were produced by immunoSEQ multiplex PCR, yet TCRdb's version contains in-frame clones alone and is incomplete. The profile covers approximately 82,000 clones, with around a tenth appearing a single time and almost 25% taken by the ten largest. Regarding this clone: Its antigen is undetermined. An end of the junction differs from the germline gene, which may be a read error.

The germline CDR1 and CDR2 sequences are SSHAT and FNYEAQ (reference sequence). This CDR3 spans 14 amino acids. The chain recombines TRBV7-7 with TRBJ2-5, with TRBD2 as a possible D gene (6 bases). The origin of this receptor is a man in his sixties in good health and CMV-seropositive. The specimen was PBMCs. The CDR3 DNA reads TGTGCTAGCACCTCCGGGACTTTCCAAGAGACCCAGTACTTC. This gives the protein CASTSGTFQETQYF.